A single sample is the source of the 19 T cell receptor beta chains below, sequenced in a study of blood T cell repertoires in COVID-19. Data came from immunoSEQ multiplex PCR; TCRdb stores just in-frame clones and leaves some out. The sample gives 250,000 or so clones, 80% to 95% of which show up once; roughly 2.8% is in the top ten. Material: PBMCs or T cells enriched from blood (not recorded which). These receptors originate from a middle-aged man who had been exposed to COVID-19.

V is TRBV28 and J is TRBJ1-2; D unresolved. Trimming shortened V by 1 base and J by 4 bases, and 10 bases separated the two germline ends. This CDR3 is 14 amino acids long. The germline gives CDR1 MDHEN, CDR2 SYDVKM. The CDR3 loop reads CASSLLSGVYGYTF. The DNA of the CDR3 is TGTGCCAGCAGTTTATTGTCCGGAGTCTATGGCTACACCTTC.

V gene TRBV18 combines with J gene TRBJ1-5; D is undetermined. Germline lookup yields CDR1 KGHSH and CDR2 LQKENI. V dropped 6 bases and J dropped 0 bases, with 9 bases sitting between them. The CDR3 is 14 amino acids. CDR3 region: CASSPRNSNQPQHF. CDR3 sequence (DNA): TGTGCCAGCTCGCCCAGGAATAGCAATCAGCCCCAGCATTTT.

V usage is TRBV21-1 and J usage is TRBJ1-1; the listed D gene, TRBD1, was not tested against the DNA. TRBV21-1 corresponds to a pseudogene. The length of the CDR3 is 15 residues. The CDR3, as DNA: TGTGCCAGCAGGAGGGACACCCGATGGGGCACTGAAGCTTTCTTT. It codes for CASRRDTRWGTEAFF.

The chain uses TRBV14 and TRBJ2-7, with D maybe TRBD1 (5 bases). CDR1 and CDR2 from the germline V gene are SGHDN and FVKESK. The CDR3 contains 16 residues. Trimming left V 3 bases short and J 0 bases short, with 15 bases between. The CDR3 spells CASSHEGARGSYEQYF. In DNA form, the CDR3 reads TGTGCCAGCAGCCACGAAGGGGCAAGAGGCTCCTACGAGCAGTACTTC.

This sequence joins TRBV12-5 and TRBJ1-3; maybe TRBD1 (6 bases). The CDR3 totals 15 residues. The germline V and J ends were trimmed by 6 bases and 0 bases, with 12 bases remaining between them. Germline V gene lookup returns CDR1 LGHNT and CDR2 FRNRAP. CDR3 loop: CASGGGQSSGNTIYF. In nucleotides, the CDR3 is TGTGCTAGTGGCGGCGGACAGAGCTCTGGAAACACCATATATTTT.

The chain joins TRBV5-1 to TRBJ2-5; 10 nucleotides agree with TRBD2. In germline, CDR1 is SGHRS, CDR2 YFSETQ. This CDR3 has 16 residues. The V segment lost 3 bases and the J segment 4 bases; nucleotides outside the gene matches: 9. CDR3 bases: TGCGCCAGCAGCTCGATCCCTAGCGGGAGAACAGAGACCCAGTACTTC. Amino acids: CASSSIPSGRTETQYF.

This sequence joins TRBV12-3 or TRBV12-4 and TRBJ1-1; D gene unclear. Trimming removed 5 bases from V and 4 bases from J, with 11 bases in between. The CDR3 runs 13 residues. The DNA of the CDR3 is TGTGCCAGCAGTCCGGGTACGGTCACTGAAGCTTTCTTT. Its protein product is CASSPGTVTEAFF.

This chain connects TRBV15 to TRBJ1-1, with no clear D. The germline gives CDR1 LNHNV, CDR2 YYDKDF (reference sequence). V was clipped by 5 bases and J by 0 bases, with 7 bases between them. The CDR3 spans 13 residues. As DNA, the CDR3 is TGTGCCACCAGCTACGGGATGAACACTGAAGCTTTCTTT. Its protein product is CATSYGMNTEAFF.

In regard to this clone: One junction end disagrees with the germline gene, perhaps due to a read error. This rearrangement joins TRBV18 to TRBJ2-7, with 7 bases aligning to TRBD1. CDR3 length: 16 residues. Germline V gene data show CDR1 as KGHSH and CDR2 as LQKENI. CDR3 region: CASSPLTGSRSDEQYF. CDR3 bases: TGTGCCAGCTCACCTTTGACAGGGAGTCGCTCCGACGAGCAGTACTTC.

The rearrangement uses TRBV29-1 and TRBJ2-2; D is possibly TRBD2 (7 bases). Trimming took 5 bases from V and 0 from J, leaving 10 bases between them. Germline CDR1 reads SQVTM; CDR2 reads ANQGSEA. This CDR3 has 14 residues. The CDR3 region is CSVRGGTNTGELFF. The CDR3 DNA reads as TGCAGCGTTAGGGGGGGAACGAACACCGGGGAGCTGTTTTTT.

V usage is TRBV5-4 and J usage is TRBJ2-1; 8 bases map to TRBD2. This CDR3 is 15 amino acids long. The junction had 4 bases not matched to a gene; V was cut back by 0 bases and J by 5 bases. The V gene's germline CDR1 is SGHNT and CDR2 YYREEE (reference sequence). Written as DNA, the CDR3 is TGTGCCAGCAGCTTGGGGGCGGGAGGCCACAATGAGCAGTTCTTC. Its protein product is CASSLGAGGHNEQFF.

The chain uses TRBV7-9 and TRBJ2-4, with D perhaps matching TRBD1 (6 bases). The V gene lost 5 bases and the J gene lost 13 bases, with 12 bases spanning the gap. Germline assignment: CDR1 SEHNR and CDR2 FQNEAQ (reference sequence). The CDR3 is made up of 11 amino acids. This CDR3 is CASSPDRSQYF. The CDR3 region has the DNA TGTGCCAGCAGCCCGGACAGATCACAGTACTTC.

This rearrangement joins TRBV6-5 to TRBJ1-1; TRBD1 aligns across 7 bases. In germline, CDR1 is MNHEY, CDR2 SVGAGI. Trimming cost V 2 bases and J 3 bases; bases outside gene matches: 6. The CDR3 is 15 amino acids. The chain's CDR3 is CASSYHRGEDTEAFF. Here the CDR3 DNA reads TGTGCCAGCAGTTACCACAGGGGTGAGGACACTGAAGCTTTCTTT.

This chain links TRBV7-2 with TRBJ1-5, with TRBD1 matching over 7 bases. J gave up 3 bases and V 6 bases, and 8 bases lay outside the gene matches. CDR1 and CDR2 (germline): SGHTA, FQGNSA. This CDR3 has 15 residues. CDR3 region: CASRIYGTDNQPQHF. The CDR3 coding sequence is TGTGCCAGCAGGATTTATGGGACAGACAATCAGCCCCAGCATTTT.

Here the CDR3 DNA reads TGTGCCAGCAGCGTCGGGAGCATGAATGAGCAGTTCTTC. Its translation: CASSVGSMNEQFF. This chain links TRBV9 with TRBJ2-1, with D perhaps TRBD2 (6 bases). Germline V gene sequence: CDR1 SGDLS, CDR2 YYNGEE. V was shortened by 2 bases and J by 7 bases, with 10 bases between the two germline ends. CDR3 length: 13 residues.

Only a few counts were recorded for this clone. The rearrangement links TRBV25-1 to TRBJ1-4, with D possibly TRBD1 on 5 matching bases. CDR1 is MGHDK and CDR2 is SYGVNS in the germline V gene. V was pared by 2 bases and J by 4 bases, with 11 bases between. The CDR3 runs 15 residues. In DNA, the CDR3 is TGTGCCAGCAGTGAACCGACAGAGCTTAATGAAAAACTGTTTTTT. Its protein product is CASSEPTELNEKLFF. The complete variable domain, with remaining parts taken from reference TRBV25-1 and TRBJ1-4, reads EADIYQTPRYLVIGTGKKITLECSQTMGHDKMYWYQQDPGMELHLIHYSYGVNSTEKGDLSSESTVSRIRTEHFPLTLESARPSHTSQYLCASSEPTELNEKLFFGSGTQLSVL.

The CDR3 sequence is CASNSPTGASNTGELFF. The CDR3 DNA follows: TGTGCCAGCAATTCTCCGACAGGGGCCTCGAACACCGGGGAGCTGTTTTTT. The chain links TRBV28 to TRBJ2-2; 8 nucleotides match TRBD1. The CDR3 extends over 17 amino acids. After removal of 7 bases from V and 0 bases from J, the junction contained 10 bases not matched to a gene. The V gene's germline CDR1 is MDHEN and CDR2 SYDVKM.

CDR3 in DNA: TGTGCCAGCAGCCTAGGGCAGACCGGGGAGCTGTTTTTT. The encoded protein is CASSLGQTGELFF. This chain uses TRBV7-9 with TRBJ2-2; no clear D gene. The ends were cut back, 5 bases at V and 5 bases at J, with 9 bases in the middle. Germline V gives CDR1 SEHNR, CDR2 FQNEAQ (reference sequence). The length of the CDR3 is 13 residues.

The chain joins TRBV11-2 to TRBJ2-1; D not certain. Germline lookup yields CDR1 SGHAT and CDR2 FQNNGV. The CDR3 is 15 amino acids. With 1 base removed from V and 4 bases from J, the gap between germline ends came to 11 bases. The DNA of the CDR3 is TGTGCCAGCAGCTTAGGTCCTTCTCTGTACAATGAGCAGTTCTTC. Translation gives CASSLGPSLYNEQFF.